This TCR beta chain was recovered during a study of blood T cells in healthy people across ages. Across the study: There was about one barcoded beta molecule captured by template switching per two T cells.

The authors ran a second PCR of roughly 6 to 12 cycles using a sample-barcoded 5' primer and a J-beta primer mix. TCRdb recomputed calls from the 5' RACE reads with MiXCR, one row per CDR3 protein. The repertoire holds 600,000 or so distinct CDR3 sequences, with around 21% as singletons. Findings and limits, study-wide: Possibly, changes in expanded clonotypes were confounded because donor CMV status was unknown.

V dropped 0 bases and J dropped 6; count of bases not matched to a gene: 6. The CDR3 is made up of 17 amino acids. The germline CDR1 and CDR2 sequences are ENHRY and SYGVKD. Comments on this clonotype: Its target is not known.

Source material: blood. This rearrangement joins TRBV10-3 to TRBJ2-3, with 13 bases fitting TRBD2. This clonotype was obtained from an older man in good health. The CDR3 here is CAISESRTSGSWDTQYF. In DNA, the CDR3 is TGTGCCATCAGTGAGTCGAGGACTAGCGGGAGTTGGGATACGCAGTATTTT.